The TCR beta chain described here comes from a study of T-cell memory formation after mild COVID-19. TCRdb fed the 5' RACE reads into MiXCR, producing one record per CDR3 protein. The data show 150,000 to 200,000 distinct CDR3 sequences, with more than 14% seen just once and 14% held by the top ten. Comment on this clonotype: The antigen remains unidentified.

Whole-study findings and limits: Pre-infection memory harbored some responding clones, suggesting cross-reactive memory joined. Later expanders leaned CD4+, whereas clones that contracted between day 15 and 85 were balanced CD4/CD8. For contracting clones, CD4+ ones sat mainly in CM and EM, CD8+ in EMRA. The SARS-CoV-2 specificity of second-wave clones reaching peak at day 37 remained unverified.

V shed 2 bases and J 6 bases; nucleotides not matched to a gene: 3. Germline CDR1 KGHSH, CDR2 LQKENI. The CDR3 extends over 16 amino acids. Sequenced material: PBMCs or a T cell subset sorted from them (not recorded which). The rearrangement uses TRBV18 and TRBJ2-1; 14 bases map to TRBD2. The receptor was derived from an adult woman who had mild COVID-19 (a few samples of this study predate the infection). Cell type and time point are not known. This CDR3 is CASSPSGTSGSNEQFF. CDR3 nucleotide sequence: TGTGCCAGCTCACCATCCGGGACTAGCGGGAGCAATGAGCAGTTCTTC.